Listed below are T cell receptor beta chains from one sample, sequenced in a study of cytomegalovirus exposure and HLA in healthy donors. Here immunoSEQ multiplex PCR was the method, and the copy in TCRdb shows in-frame clones only, minus some. The repertoire holds approximately 110,000 clones, with about 79% as singletons. Sequenced sample: PBMCs. The receptors come from a man between 45 and 60 years old in good health and CMV-seropositive. CDR3s include the opening cysteine and the closing phenylalanine or tryptophan. The D gene is left open where the match is weak. Clone size is shown for a subset of rows, as once, few, many or a class of expanded clone.

d_call j_call v_call clone_size cdr3_aa cdr3_nt
- TRBJ1-1 TRBV9 - CASSVVRPGQEAFF TGTGCCAGCAGCGTTGTACGCCCGGGTCAGGAAGCTTTCTTT
- TRBJ1-2 TRBV2 - CASSYDSPNYGYTF TGTGCCAGCAGCTATGACAGCCCCAACTATGGCTACACCTTC
- TRBJ1-2 TRBV2 - CASSEWDTPNYGYTF TGTGCCAGCAGTGAGTGGGACACCCCTAACTATGGCTACACCTTC
TRBD2 TRBJ2-5 TRBV4-1 - CASSQNSGGDVETQYF TGCGCCAGCAGCCAAAATAGCGGGGGGGACGTAGAGACCCAGTACTTC
- TRBJ2-7 TRBV30 - CAWSGVDEQYF TGTGCCTGGAGTGGTGTAGACGAGCAGTACTTC
- TRBJ1-1 TRBV21-1 - CASSFHRALNTEAFF TGTGCCAGCAGCTTCCACAGGGCCTTGAACACTGAAGCTTTCTTT
- TRBJ2-3 TRBV9 - CASSVVGTNTDTQYF TGTGCCAGCAGCGTAGTGGGGACAAACACAGATACGCAGTATTTT
- TRBJ1-3 TRBV5-6 - CASSLTPAGAGNTIYF TGTGCCAGCAGCCTTACCCCGGCAGGGGCTGGAAACACCATATATTTT
- TRBJ2-2 TRBV10-2 - CASRQGDGELFF TGCGCCAGCAGACAGGGTGACGGGGAGCTGTTTTTT
TRBD2 TRBJ2-3 TRBV7-2 - CASSLAASGGDTQYF TGTGCCAGCAGCTTAGCGGCTAGCGGTGGAGATACGCAGTATTTT
- TRBJ2-5 TRBV5-1 - CASTKFGLVQETQYF TGCGCCAGCACCAAATTTGGGCTGGTCCAAGAGACCCAGTACTTC
- TRBJ2-2 TRBV6-5 - CASRLSSTGELFF TGTGCCAGCAGATTGTCATCCACCGGGGAGCTGTTTTTT
TRBD2 TRBJ2-5 TRBV12-5 once CASGDGLAGIQETQYF TGTGCTAGTGGGGACGGACTAGCGGGAATTCAAGAGACCCAGTACTTC
TRBD1 TRBJ1-5 TRBV5-1 - CASSLDGTALGQPQHF TGCGCCAGCAGCTTGGACGGGACAGCCCTGGGGCAGCCCCAGCATTTT
- TRBJ1-2 TRBV19 - CASSMQGGSYGYTF TGTGCCAGTAGTATGCAGGGTGGCAGTTATGGCTACACCTTC
- TRBJ2-5 TRBV5-5 - CASSDTGHPGETQYF TGTGCCAGCAGCGATACGGGACATCCGGGAGAGACCCAGTACTTC
TRBD2 TRBJ2-1 TRBV5-1 - CASGTSVVDEQFF TGCGCCAGCGGGACTAGCGTAGTCGATGAGCAGTTCTTC
- TRBJ1-2 TRBV27 - CASSLYNGDYGYTF TGTGCCAGCAGTTTATATAACGGAGACTATGGCTACACCTTC
- TRBJ1-3 TRBV6-5 - CASSYGQVSGNTIYF TGTGCCAGCAGTTACGGGCAGGTCTCTGGAAACACCATATATTTT
- TRBJ2-1 TRBV5-4 - CASSLGGSNNEQFF TGTGCCAGCAGCCTGGGCGGCTCTAACAATGAGCAGTTCTTC